A single sample gave rise to the 9 T cell receptor beta chains below, sequenced in a study of preoperative IRX-2 immunotherapy in early breast cancer. Treatment noted: preoperative locoregional IRX-2 cytokine immunotherapy. Repertoires were generated with immunoSEQ multiplex PCR, while TCRdb's copy carries only in-frame clones and drops some. The top ten hold around 5.4% of the sample, which has 8,500 to 14,000 clones, 65% to 90% seen once. Sequencing was performed on lymph node tissue, taken before IRX-2 immunotherapy. Source of these receptors: a human donor with breast cancer.

The chain joins TRBV28 to TRBJ1-5, with no clear D. Germline lookup yields CDR1 MDHEN and CDR2 SYDVKM. Trimming took off 5 bases at V and 7 bases at J, with 15 bases between the two ends. The CDR3 has 14 residues. CDR3 coding DNA: TGTGCCAGCAGTACCCCCCTCCCCCGGCAGCCCCAGCATTTT. Translation: CASSTPLPRQPQHF.

The CDR3 spells CASSLAGPTNNEKLFF. The CDR3 DNA reads as TGCGCCAGCAGCTTGGCCGGGCCGACGAATAATGAAAAACTGTTTTTT. The chain has TRBV5-1 and TRBJ1-4; no clear D gene. Per the germline V gene, CDR1 is SGHRS and CDR2 is YFSETQ. Trimming shortened V by 0 bases and J by 4 bases, and 13 bases separated the two germline ends. The CDR3 loop spans 16 amino acids.

The rearrangement joins TRBV7-1 to TRBJ2-1, with D uncertain. TRBV7-1 is sorted into the ORF group, with uncertain function. This CDR3 spans 14 amino acids. V lost 5 bases and J 8 bases, leaving 16 bases between the germline ends. The CDR3 is CASSRDLRSYEQFF. CDR3 DNA sequence: TGTGCCAGCAGCCGAGACCTCCGGTCCTATGAGCAGTTCTTC.

The table lists this clone with a few counts. The genes are TRBV6-8 and TRBJ1-1, with D unresolved. The CDR3 is 17 residues long. Trimming shortened V by 0 bases and J by 2 bases, and 16 bases separated the two germline ends. Germline loops: CDR1 MNHGY, CDR2 SAAAGT. In nucleotides, the CDR3 is TGTGCCAGCAGTTACTCTCCGGGCAGCACTGTAAACACTGAAGCTTTCTTT. Its translation is CASSYSPGSTVNTEAFF.

J is TRBJ2-7 and V is TRBV7-2, with D perhaps TRBD2 (6 bases). CDR1 and CDR2 from the germline V gene are SGHTA and FQGNSA. This CDR3 contains 15 residues. The V end lost 5 bases, the J end lost 2 bases, and 16 bases lay between the germline ends. The CDR3 loop reads CASSQDASATYEQYF. In DNA, the CDR3 is TGTGCCAGCAGCCAAGATGCTAGCGCGACCTACGAGCAGTACTTC.

This chain joins TRBV19 and TRBJ1-5; a possible D gene is TRBD1 (6 bases). This CDR3 is built from 13 residues. Germline V gene sequence: CDR1 LNHDA, CDR2 SQIVND (reference sequence). V was trimmed by 6 bases and J by 5 bases, leaving 11 bases between them. CDR3 amino acids: CASSLHRDQPQHF. CDR3 DNA sequence: TGTGCCAGTAGCCTGCACAGGGATCAGCCCCAGCATTTT.

This clone turned up a few times. The chain carries TRBV11-3 and TRBJ2-2; D uncertain. The CDR3 runs 15 residues. The V and J ends lost 5 bases and 1 base respectively, with 11 bases between them. Germline CDR1 is SGHNT and CDR2 is YENEEA. The CDR3 here is CASSPRRENTGELFF. In DNA form, the CDR3 reads TGTGCCAGCAGCCCCAGAAGGGAGAACACCGGGGAGCTGTTTTTT.

The J gene is TRBJ2-7, the V gene TRBV18, with TRBD2 matching 13 bases. V was pared by 5 bases and J by 4 bases, with 2 bases of the junction left unmatched. Germline V gene sequence: CDR1 KGHSH, CDR2 LQKENI. This CDR3 spans 14 amino acids. As DNA, the CDR3 is TGTGCCAGCTCATCACTAGCGGGGGGGTACGAGCAGTACTTC. Its protein product is CASSSLAGGYEQYF. Variable domain in full (rest from reference TRBV18 and TRBJ2-7): NAGVMQNPRHLVRRRGQEARLRCSPMKGHSHVYWYRQLPEEGLKFMVYLQKENIIDESGMPKERFSAEFPKEGPSILRIQQVVRGDSAAYFCASSSLAGGYEQYFGPGTRLTVT.

J is TRBJ2-2 and V is TRBV30; D is uncertain. Germline-derived CDR1 and CDR2 are GTSNPN and SVGIG (reference sequence). Trimming removed 0 bases from V and 5 bases from J, with 19 bases in between. The CDR3 is 17 amino acids. The CDR3 bases are TGTGCCTGGAGTGTACTTGACAAACAACTTAATACCGGGGAGCTGTTTTTT. Translation gives CAWSVLDKQLNTGELFF. Full variable domain (missing parts from reference TRBV30 and TRBJ2-2): SQTIHQWPATLVQPVGSPLSLECTVEGTSNPNLYWYRQAAGRGLQLLFYSVGIGQISSEVPQNLSASRPQDRQFILSSKKLLLSDSGFYLCAWSVLDKQLNTGELFFGEGSRLTVL.